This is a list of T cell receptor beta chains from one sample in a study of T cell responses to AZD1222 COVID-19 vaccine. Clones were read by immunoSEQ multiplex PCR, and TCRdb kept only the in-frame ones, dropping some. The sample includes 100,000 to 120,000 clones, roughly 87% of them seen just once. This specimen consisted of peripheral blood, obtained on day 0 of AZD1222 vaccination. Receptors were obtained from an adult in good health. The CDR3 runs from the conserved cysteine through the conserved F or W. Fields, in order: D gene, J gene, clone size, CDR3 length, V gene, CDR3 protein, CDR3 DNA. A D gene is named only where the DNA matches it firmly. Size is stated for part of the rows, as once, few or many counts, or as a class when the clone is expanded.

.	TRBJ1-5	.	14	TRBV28	CASEPGGSNQPQHF	TGTGCCAGCGAACCCGGGGGGTCTAATCAGCCCCAGCATTTT
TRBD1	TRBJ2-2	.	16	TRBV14	CASSRIRQGVVGELFF	TGTGCCAGCAGCCGCATACGACAGGGGGTGGTCGGGGAGCTGTTTTTT
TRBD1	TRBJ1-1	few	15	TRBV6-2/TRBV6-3	CASSFGQGKWTEAFF	TGTGCCAGCAGCTTCGGACAGGGAAAATGGACTGAAGCTTTCTTT
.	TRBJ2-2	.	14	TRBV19	CASSVGRDTGELFF	TGTGCCAGTAGTGTGGGCCGTGACACCGGGGAGCTGTTTTTT
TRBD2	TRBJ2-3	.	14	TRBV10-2	CASSAPGTTDTQYF	TGCGCCAGCAGTGCCCCGGGGACTACGGATACGCAGTATTTT
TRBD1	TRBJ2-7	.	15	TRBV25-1	CASSESGTGDYEQYF	TGTGCCAGCAGTGAATCCGGGACAGGGGACTACGAGCAGTACTTC
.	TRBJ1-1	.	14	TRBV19	CASTRREGNTEAFF	TGTGCCAGTACCCGCCGGGAGGGGAACACTGAAGCTTTCTTT
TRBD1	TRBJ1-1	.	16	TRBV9	CASSVGGQGKNTEAFF	TGTGCCAGCAGCGTAGGAGGACAGGGGAAGAACACTGAAGCTTTCTTT
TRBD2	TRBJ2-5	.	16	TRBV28	CASSLYRAGGKETQYF	TGTGCCAGCAGTTTATACCGCGCGGGGGGGAAGGAGACCCAGTACTTC
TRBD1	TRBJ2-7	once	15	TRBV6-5	CASSTTGTATYEQYF	TGTGCCAGCAGTACCACCGGGACAGCAACCTACGAGCAGTACTTC
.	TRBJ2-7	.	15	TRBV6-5	CASSRRTEKTYEQYF	TGTGCCAGCAGTAGGAGGACAGAAAAAACCTACGAGCAGTACTTC
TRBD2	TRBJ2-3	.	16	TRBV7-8	CASSRTSGSSTDTQYF	TGTGCCAGCAGCCGTACTAGCGGGAGTAGCACAGATACGCAGTATTTT
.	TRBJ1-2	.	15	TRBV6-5	CASRNPSGLNYGYTF	TGTGCCAGCAGGAACCCGTCAGGTCTTAACTATGGCTACACCTTC
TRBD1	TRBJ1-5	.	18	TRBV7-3	CASSLSFRDRVFKQPQHF	TGTGCCAGCAGCTTAAGCTTCCGGGACAGGGTGTTCAAACAGCCCCAGCATTTT
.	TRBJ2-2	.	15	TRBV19	CASRGGTANTGELFF	TGTGCCAGCAGGGGCGGGACGGCGAACACCGGGGAGCTGTTTTTT
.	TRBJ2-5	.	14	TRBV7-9	CASSLAGVRETQYF	TGTGCCAGCAGCTTAGCGGGGGTCCGAGAGACCCAGTACTTC
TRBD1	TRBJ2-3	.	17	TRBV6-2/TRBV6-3	CASSYPTGAVRTDTQYF	TGTGCCAGCAGTTACCCGACAGGGGCGGTGAGGACAGATACGCAGTATTTT
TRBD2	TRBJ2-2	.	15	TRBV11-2	CASRAGGSGTGELFF	TGTGCCAGCAGGGCGGGCGGGAGTGGTACCGGGGAGCTGTTTTTT
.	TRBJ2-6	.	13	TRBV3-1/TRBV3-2	CASSLSGANVLTF	TGTGCCAGCAGCCTCTCTGGGGCCAACGTCCTGACTTTC
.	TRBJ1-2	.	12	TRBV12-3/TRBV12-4	CASSRQGYGYTF	TGTGCCAGCAGTCGCCAGGGCTATGGCTACACCTTC
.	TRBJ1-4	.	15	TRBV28	CASSRSRLGDEKLFF	TGTGCCAGCAGCCGAAGTCGGCTTGGGGATGAAAAACTGTTTTTT
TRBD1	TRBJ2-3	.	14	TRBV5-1	CASCPGQSLDTQYF	TGCGCCAGCTGCCCGGGACAGAGCTTGGATACGCAGTATTTT
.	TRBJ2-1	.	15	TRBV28	CASSSPRGLVLEQFF	TGTGCCAGCAGTTCCCCCCGGGGTTTAGTACTGGAGCAGTTCTTC
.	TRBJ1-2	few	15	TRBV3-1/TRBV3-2	CASSQGRNGLYGYTF	TGTGCCAGCAGCCAAGGTCGCAACGGACTCTATGGCTACACCTTC
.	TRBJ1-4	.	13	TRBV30	CAWSVGVGEKLFF	TGTGCCTGGAGTGTGGGGGTGGGTGAAAAACTGTTTTTT
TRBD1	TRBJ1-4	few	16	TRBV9	CASSSPQGAVGEKLFF	TGTGCCAGCAGCAGCCCACAGGGGGCTGTTGGTGAAAAACTGTTTTTT
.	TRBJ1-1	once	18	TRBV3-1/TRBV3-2	CASSPIIGQSNMNTEAFF	TGTGCCAGCAGCCCGATTATCGGACAGTCGAATATGAACACTGAAGCTTTCTTT
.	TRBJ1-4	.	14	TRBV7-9	CASSSRQLNEKLFF	TGTGCCAGCAGCTCCCGACAGCTTAATGAAAAACTGTTTTTT
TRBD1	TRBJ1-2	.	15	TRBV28	CASSLNGGQGAGYTF	TGTGCCAGCAGTTTAAACGGAGGACAGGGCGCTGGCTACACCTTC
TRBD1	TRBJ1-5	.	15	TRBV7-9	CASSLGDSSNQPQHF	TGTGCCAGCAGCTTAGGGGACAGCAGCAATCAGCCCCAGCATTTT
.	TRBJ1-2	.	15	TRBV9	CASSVDSSQSYGYTF	TGTGCCAGCAGCGTAGACAGCTCTCAGTCCTATGGCTACACCTTC
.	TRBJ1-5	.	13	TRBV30	CAWSRYSNQPQHF	TGTGCCTGGAGTAGGTATAGCAATCAGCCCCAGCATTTT
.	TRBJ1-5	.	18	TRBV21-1	CASSKACEGRVESQPQHF	TGTGCCAGCAGCAAAGCGTGTGAGGGCAGGGTTGAAAGTCAGCCCCAGCATTTT
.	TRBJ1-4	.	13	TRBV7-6	CASSPGPYEKLFF	TGTGCCTCATCCCCAGGCCCCTATGAAAAACTGTTTTTT
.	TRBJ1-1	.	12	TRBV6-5	CASSTASTEAFF	TGTGCCAGCAGCACAGCAAGCACTGAAGCTTTCTTT
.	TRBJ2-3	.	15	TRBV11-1	CASSLNGAGTDTQYF	TGTGCCAGCAGCTTAAATGGGGCTGGCACAGATACGCAGTATTTT
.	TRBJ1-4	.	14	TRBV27	CASSLSVDSKKLFF	TGTGCCAGCAGTTTATCGGTCGACAGTAAAAAACTGTTTTTT
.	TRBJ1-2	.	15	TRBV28	CASSSLGRYNYGYTF	TGTGCCAGCAGCTCCCTGGGCCGCTATAACTATGGCTACACCTTC
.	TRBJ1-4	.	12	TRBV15	CATSRVNEKLFF	TGTGCCACCAGCAGGGTTAATGAAAAACTGTTTTTT
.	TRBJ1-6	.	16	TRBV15	CATSRDPGRGNSPLHF	TGTGCCACCAGCAGAGATCCCGGCAGGGGAAATTCACCCCTCCACTTT
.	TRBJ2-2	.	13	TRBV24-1	CATSDPNTGELFF	TGTGCCACCAGTGACCCAAACACCGGGGAGCTGTTTTTT
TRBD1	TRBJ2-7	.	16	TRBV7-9	CASRDIGQGGTYEQYF	TGTGCCAGCAGGGATATTGGACAGGGGGGGACCTACGAGCAGTACTTC
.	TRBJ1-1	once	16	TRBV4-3	CASSPGRRAFGTEAFF	TGCGCCAGCAGCCCAGGTCGGAGGGCGTTTGGCACTGAAGCTTTCTTT
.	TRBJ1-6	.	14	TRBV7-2	CASRANSYNSPLHF	TGTGCCAGCCGAGCCAACTCCTATAATTCACCCCTCCACTTT
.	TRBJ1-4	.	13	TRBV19	CASSTLTNEKLFF	TGTGCCAGTAGTACCCTAACTAATGAAAAACTGTTTTTT
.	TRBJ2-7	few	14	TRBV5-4	CASSSRGVSYEQYF	TGTGCCAGCAGCTCGCGTGGTGTATCCTACGAGCAGTACTTC
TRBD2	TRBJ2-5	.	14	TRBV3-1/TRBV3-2	CASRARGVQETQYF	TGTGCCAGCAGAGCGCGGGGGGTCCAAGAGACCCAGTACTTC
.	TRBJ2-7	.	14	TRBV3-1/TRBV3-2	CASSHGTRADEQYF	TGTGCCAGCAGCCACGGTACCAGGGCTGACGAGCAGTACTTC
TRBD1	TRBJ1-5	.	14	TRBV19	CASSMGQGNQPQHF	TGTGCCAGTAGTATGGGACAGGGCAATCAGCCCCAGCATTTT
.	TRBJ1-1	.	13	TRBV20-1	CSASRQGATEAFF	TGCAGTGCTAGTCGGCAGGGAGCCACTGAAGCTTTCTTT
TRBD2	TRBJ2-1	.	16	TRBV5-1	CASSPGTSGMVGEQFF	TGCGCCAGCAGCCCGGGGACTAGCGGGATGGTGGGTGAGCAGTTCTTC